Below, 28 T cell receptor beta chains from the same sample are listed, as sequenced in a study of T cell responses to AZD1222 COVID-19 vaccine. Clones were read by immunoSEQ multiplex PCR, and TCRdb kept only the in-frame ones, dropping some. The data contain some 130,000 clones, roughly 91% of them seen just once; the ten biggest clones take up over 2.5%. Here the sequenced sample was peripheral blood, taken on day 0 of AZD1222 vaccination. Every receptor here comes from an adult in good health.

The chain joins TRBV7-9 to TRBJ1-1, with unresolved D. Deletions cut 1 base from V and 1 base from J, with 10 bases between. The length of the CDR3 is 15 residues. Per the germline V gene, CDR1 is SEHNR and CDR2 is FQNEAQ (reference sequence). CDR3 region: CASSLGFLGNTEAFF. DNA for the CDR3: TGTGCCAGCAGCTTAGGCTTTCTGGGGAACACTGAAGCTTTCTTT.

This clone was detected only once. The V and J genes are TRBV15 and TRBJ1-4, with D unresolved. The V end was cut by 8 bases, the J end by 4 bases, with 11 bases between. This CDR3 is built from 13 residues. Germline V gives CDR1 LNHNV, CDR2 YYDKDF (reference sequence). CDR3 region: CATARNSNEKLFF. The CDR3 nucleotides read TGTGCCACCGCGAGGAACAGTAATGAAAAACTGTTTTTT. Full variable domain (remainder filled in from reference TRBV15 and TRBJ1-4): DAMVIQNPRYQVTQFGKPVTLSCSQTLNHNVMYWYQQKSSQAPKLLFHYYDKDFNNEADTPDNFQSRRPNTSFCFLDIRSPGLGDTAMYLCATARNSNEKLFFGSGTQLSVL.

The genes are TRBV20-1 and TRBJ1-2; the D gene is possibly TRBD1 (6 bases). Germline values: CDR1 DFQATT, CDR2 SNEGSKA (reference sequence). This CDR3 is 14 amino acids long. V shed 3 bases and J shed 8 bases, with 19 bases lying between them. The CDR3 is CSASGVGGPTGYTF. DNA of the CDR3: TGCAGTGCTAGTGGGGTCGGGGGCCCCACAGGCTACACCTTC.

The V call is TRBV18, the J call TRBJ2-2; D possibly corresponds to TRBD1 (6 bases). V shed 4 bases and J shed 0 bases, with 12 bases lying between them. Looked up from germline, CDR1 is KGHSH and CDR2 is LQKENI. The CDR3 covers 16 residues. The CDR3: CASSHPSGANTGELFF. The CDR3 bases are TGTGCCAGCTCACATCCGTCAGGGGCGAACACCGGGGAGCTGTTTTTT.

This chain uses TRBV11-1 with TRBJ2-3; D is uncertain. This CDR3 spans 13 amino acids. Germline assignment: CDR1 SGHAT and CDR2 FQDESV (reference sequence). Trimming stripped 5 bases from V and 4 bases from J, with 10 bases between. The CDR3: CASSPPAADTQYF. The DNA of the CDR3 is TGTGCCAGCAGCCCCCCGGCGGCAGATACGCAGTATTTT. Full variable domain (outside the CDR3, taken from reference TRBV11-1 and TRBJ2-3): EAEVAQSPRYKITEKSQAVAFWCDPISGHATLYWYRQILGQGPELLVQFQDESVVDDSQLPKDRFSAERLKGVDSTLKIQPAELGDSAMYLCASSPPAADTQYFGPGTRLTVL.

The V gene is TRBV4-1, the J gene TRBJ2-5; possible D gene TRBD2, 6 bases. The CDR3 spans 15 residues. Trimming removed 2 bases at V and 5 bases at J, with 15 bases between. The germline V gene encodes CDR1 MGHRA and CDR2 YSYEKL. The CDR3 region has the DNA TGCGCCAGCAGCCAATCCTTTCGAGGAGGGGAGACCCAGTACTTC. Protein: CASSQSFRGGETQYF.

The rearrangement uses TRBV5-1 and TRBJ2-1, with 7 positions matching TRBD1. Germline V CDR1 and CDR2: SGHRS, YFSETQ. The V gene end was trimmed by 7 bases and the J gene end by 6 bases; junction bases not matched to a gene: 7. CDR3 size: 13 residues. The DNA of the CDR3 is TGCGCCAGCTCCCAGGGACAGACCAATGAGCAGTTCTTC. Its protein is CASSQGQTNEQFF.

The chain carries TRBV7-9 and TRBJ2-7; D remains ambiguous. The germline V gene has CDR1 SEHNR and CDR2 FQNEAQ (reference sequence). Deletions cut 5 bases from V and 4 bases from J, with 9 bases between. This CDR3 comprises 12 residues. CDR3 coding DNA: TGTGCCAGCAGCATAACAACTTACGAGCAGTACTTC. The encoded protein is CASSITTYEQYF.

The chain links TRBV5-6 to TRBJ1-1, with 8 bases fitting TRBD1. Germline assignment: CDR1 SGHDT and CDR2 YYEEEE. J was trimmed by 6 bases and V by 0 bases; bases with no gene match: 1. The CDR3 runs to 13 residues. CDR3 amino acids: CASSLDRGAEAFF. CDR3 DNA sequence: TGTGCCAGCAGCTTGGACAGGGGGGCTGAAGCTTTCTTT.

The rearrangement links TRBV6-4 to TRBJ2-1; 14 nucleotides line up with TRBD2. There are 13 residues in the CDR3. The germline CDR1 and CDR2 sequences are MRHNA and SNTAGT. The V segment lost 7 bases and the J segment 14 bases; nucleotides outside the gene matches: 7. The CDR3 region is CASTPGTSGSEFF. The CDR3, as DNA: TGTGCCAGCACCCCGGGGACTAGCGGGAGTGAGTTCTTC.

J is TRBJ2-3 and V is TRBV5-4; D is unresolved. V was clipped by 3 bases and J by 3 bases, with 14 bases between them. Germline V lookup: CDR1 SGHNT, CDR2 YYREEE (reference sequence). The CDR3 is made up of 15 amino acids. The CDR3 DNA reads as TGTGCCAGCAGCTCACGGGTGGAAGGTACAGATACGCAGTATTTT. It translates to CASSSRVEGTDTQYF.

In the case of this clone: Other DNA variants within this sample encode the same CDR3. J is TRBJ2-7 and V is TRBV14, with D perhaps matching TRBD2 (6 bases). The V end lost 3 bases, the J end lost 4 bases, and 7 bases lay between the germline ends. Germline CDR1 SGHDN, CDR2 FVKESK. The CDR3 length is 12 residues. The CDR3 DNA reads TGTGCCAGCAGCCAGGGACTTTACGAGCAGTACTTC. It yields the protein CASSQGLYEQYF.

The V and J genes are TRBV7-3 and TRBJ1-1; D is perhaps TRBD1 (5 bases). V lost 4 bases and J lost 2, with 14 bases in between. Germline V gives CDR1 SGHTA, CDR2 FQGTGA. The CDR3 is made up of 15 amino acids. The CDR3 region has the DNA TGTGCCAGCAGCTGGGCATCCGGGACCAACACTGAAGCTTTCTTT. Translation: CASSWASGTNTEAFF.

This chain connects TRBV7-6 to TRBJ2-7, with 15 positions matching TRBD2. The CDR3 contains 16 residues. The germline V gene encodes CDR1 SGHVS and CDR2 FNYEAQ. The trim removed 5 bases at V and 6 bases at J, leaving 8 bases unmatched. The CDR3 nucleotides read TGTGCCAGCAGCCCACAGAGGACTAGCGGGAGGGCCGAGCAGTACTTC. Protein product: CASSPQRTSGRAEQYF.

This chain joins TRBV5-6 and TRBJ2-1, with a possible D match to TRBD1 (5 bases). The germline V and J ends were trimmed by 4 bases and 0 bases, with 20 bases remaining between them. There are 18 residues in the CDR3. Germline lookup yields CDR1 SGHDT and CDR2 YYEEEE. The CDR3 sequence is CASSPVGRTRSSYNEQFF. As DNA, the CDR3 is TGTGCCAGCAGCCCCGTGGGGCGGACGAGGAGCTCCTACAATGAGCAGTTCTTC.

The V call is TRBV29-1, the J call TRBJ2-7, with D possibly being TRBD1 (5 bases). CDR1 and CDR2 (germline): SQVTM, ANQGSEA. V lost 4 bases, J lost 5 bases, and 6 bases lay in between. The CDR3 extends over 10 amino acids. The CDR3 nucleotides are TGCAGCGTTGTAGGGGACGAGCAGTACTTC. It translates to CSVVGDEQYF.

V is TRBV27 and J is TRBJ2-1; D perhaps matches TRBD1 (5 bases). Trimming stripped 5 bases from V and 0 bases from J, with 17 bases between. The CDR3 is made up of 17 amino acids. Germline assignment: CDR1 MNHEY and CDR2 SMNVEV (reference sequence). The CDR3 region is CASSPPTDGSSYNEQFF. CDR3 DNA sequence: TGTGCCAGCAGTCCGCCGACAGACGGCAGCTCCTACAATGAGCAGTTCTTC.

The chain has TRBV5-6 and TRBJ2-7; 8 bases agree with TRBD2. The CDR3 is 13 amino acids. Germline values: CDR1 SGHDT, CDR2 YYEEEE. With 6 bases clipped from V and 4 bases from J, the junction kept 6 bases outside the gene matches. The CDR3 region has the DNA TGTGCCAGCATGGCGGGAGGAGGGTACGAGCAGTACTTC. Its translation is CASMAGGGYEQYF.

This sequence joins TRBV18 and TRBJ1-1; D is ambiguous. The CDR3 is made up of 15 amino acids. Per the germline V gene, CDR1 is KGHSH and CDR2 is LQKENI. With 3 bases removed from V and 3 bases from J, the gap between germline ends came to 14 bases. For the CDR3, the DNA is TGTGCCAGCTCACCCCCGGCGAGGGCTCACACTGAAGCTTTCTTT. Its protein is CASSPPARAHTEAFF.

The V call is TRBV6-5, the J call TRBJ1-3; D gene ambiguous. Germline V gives CDR1 MNHEY, CDR2 SVGAGI. CDR3 length: 15 amino acids. V was pared by 6 bases and J by 1 base, with 13 bases between. The CDR3 coding sequence is TGTGCCAGCAGCAGACTACGGCCGTCTGGAAACACCATATATTTT. It is translated as CASSRLRPSGNTIYF.

V is TRBV5-5 and J is TRBJ2-7; 11 bases are a match to TRBD2. Germline assignment: CDR1 SGHKS and CDR2 YYEKEE (reference sequence). V shed 4 bases, J shed 2 bases, and the junction held 5 bases outside the gene matches. The CDR3 sequence is 15 residues long. The DNA of the CDR3 is TGTGCCAGCAGCCAGGGACTAGCGGCCACCTACGAGCAGTACTTC. Protein product: CASSQGLAATYEQYF.

The sample holds one count of this clone. The CDR3 is CASSVGRSNQPQHF. CDR3 in DNA: TGTGCCAGTAGTGTGGGACGGAGCAATCAGCCCCAGCATTTT. The rearrangement uses TRBV19 and TRBJ1-5; a weak D match, TRBD1 (5 bases). Trimming took off 5 bases at V and 1 base at J, with 9 bases between the two ends. Germline-derived CDR1 and CDR2 are LNHDA and SQIVND (reference sequence). The CDR3 sequence is 14 residues long.

Note on this clone: Within the sample, other DNA sequences also encode this same CDR3. The chain recombines TRBV5-1 with TRBJ1-1; a weak D match, TRBD1 (5 bases). Germline V lookup: CDR1 SGHRS, CDR2 YFSETQ. V was shortened by 5 bases and J by 2 bases, with 10 bases between the two germline ends. This CDR3 is 13 amino acids long. The CDR3 sequence is CASSDQGNTEAFF. The CDR3 nucleotides read TGCGCCAGCAGTGATCAGGGTAACACTGAAGCTTTCTTT.

The V call is TRBV2, the J call TRBJ1-5; D remains unclear. CDR1 and CDR2 (germline): SNHLY, FYNNEI. The CDR3 is 12 residues long. V gave up 5 bases and J gave up 4 bases, with 6 bases separating them. CDR3 coding DNA: TGTGCCAGCAGTACGAGGAATCAGCCCCAGCATTTT. It translates to CASSTRNQPQHF.

The chain carries TRBV5-1 and TRBJ2-1; 11 bases are a match to TRBD2. Germline-derived CDR1 and CDR2 are SGHRS and YFSETQ. The CDR3 runs 15 residues. J was trimmed by 9 bases and V by 7 bases; bases with no gene match: 12. In DNA, the CDR3 is TGCGCCAGCCAAAATAGCGGGAGGGCCTCAGGTGAGCAGTTCTTC. Translated: CASQNSGRASGEQFF.

The gene calls are TRBV19 and TRBJ2-5, with D uncertain. The CDR3 loop spans 14 amino acids. Looked up from germline, CDR1 is LNHDA and CDR2 is SQIVND (reference sequence). V was clipped by 5 bases and J by 3 bases, with 13 bases between them. CDR3 nucleotide sequence: TGTGCCAGTAGTGGAACTCTCGGAAAAGAGACCCAGTACTTC. Its translation: CASSGTLGKETQYF.

The chain combines TRBV7-8 with TRBJ2-2, with a weak D call TRBD2 (6 bases). The V end lost 2 bases, the J end lost 0 bases, and 13 bases lay between the germline ends. Germline lookup yields CDR1 SGHVS and CDR2 FQNEAQ. The CDR3 has 17 residues. CDR3 sequence: CASSLRVAGPNTGELFF. The DNA of the CDR3 is TGTGCCAGCAGCTTAAGGGTGGCGGGACCGAACACCGGGGAGCTGTTTTTT.

The chain has TRBV20-1 and TRBJ2-7; possible D gene TRBD2, 5 bases. There are 11 residues in the CDR3. CDR1 DFQATT and CDR2 SNEGSKA come from the germline V gene (reference sequence). Trimming removed 3 bases from V and 3 bases from J, with 6 bases in between. DNA of the CDR3: TGCAGTGCTAGTAGCGACTACGAGCAGTACTTC. Amino acids: CSASSDYEQYF.